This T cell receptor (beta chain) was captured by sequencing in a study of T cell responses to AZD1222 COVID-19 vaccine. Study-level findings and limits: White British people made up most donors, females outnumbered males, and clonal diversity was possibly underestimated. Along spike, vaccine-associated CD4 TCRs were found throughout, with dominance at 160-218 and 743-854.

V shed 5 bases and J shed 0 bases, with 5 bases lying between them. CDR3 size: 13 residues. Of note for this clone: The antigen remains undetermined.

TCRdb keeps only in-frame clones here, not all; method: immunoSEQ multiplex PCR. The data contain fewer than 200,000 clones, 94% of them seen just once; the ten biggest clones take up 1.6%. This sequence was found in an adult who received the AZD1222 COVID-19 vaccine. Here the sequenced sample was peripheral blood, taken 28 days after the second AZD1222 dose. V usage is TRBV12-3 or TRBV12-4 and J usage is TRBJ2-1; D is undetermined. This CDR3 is CASSPNSYNEQFF. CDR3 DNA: TGTGCCAGCAGTCCGAACTCCTACAATGAGCAGTTCTTC.